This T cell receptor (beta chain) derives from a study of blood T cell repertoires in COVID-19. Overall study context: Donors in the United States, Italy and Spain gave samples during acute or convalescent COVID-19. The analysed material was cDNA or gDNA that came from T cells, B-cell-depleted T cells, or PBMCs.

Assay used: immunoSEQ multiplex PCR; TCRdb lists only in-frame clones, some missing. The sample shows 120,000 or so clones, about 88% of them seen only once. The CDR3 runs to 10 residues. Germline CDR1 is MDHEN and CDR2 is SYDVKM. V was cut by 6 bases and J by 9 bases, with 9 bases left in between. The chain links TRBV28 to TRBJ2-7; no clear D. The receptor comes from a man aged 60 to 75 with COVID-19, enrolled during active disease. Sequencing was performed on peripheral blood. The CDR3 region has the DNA TGTGCCAGCAGCCCTCTCGGGCAGTACTTC. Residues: CASSPLGQYF.